Below, 2 T cell receptor beta chains from the same sample are listed, as sequenced in a study of T-cell memory formation after mild COVID-19. One entry per CDR3 protein results from TCRdb running MiXCR on the 5' RACE reads. This table has around 400,000 distinct CDR3 sequences, less than 25% appearing once. Sequences were obtained from PBMCs or a T cell subset sorted from them (not recorded which). The receptors stem from an adult woman who had mild COVID-19 (a few samples of this study predate the infection). Cell type and time point are not known.

The gene calls are TRBV9 and TRBJ2-7, with 10 bases lining up with TRBD2. V was clipped by 0 bases and J by 5 bases; unmatched bases: 2. This CDR3 region has 14 residues. Germline V gene sequence: CDR1 SGDLS, CDR2 YYNGEE. As DNA, the CDR3 is TGTGCCAGCAGCGTAGGAGCGGGAGGGCACGAGCAGTACTTC. Residues: CASSVGAGGHEQYF.

The rearrangement links TRBV5-6 to TRBJ2-7; D is possibly TRBD1 (5 bases). Trimming pared 2 bases from V and 3 bases from J, leaving 12 bases between. The CDR3 contains 14 residues. The V gene's germline CDR1 is SGHDT and CDR2 YYEEEE. Here the CDR3 reads CASSFRPGYYEQYF. For the CDR3, the DNA is TGTGCCAGCAGCTTCCGACCAGGGTACTACGAGCAGTACTTC.